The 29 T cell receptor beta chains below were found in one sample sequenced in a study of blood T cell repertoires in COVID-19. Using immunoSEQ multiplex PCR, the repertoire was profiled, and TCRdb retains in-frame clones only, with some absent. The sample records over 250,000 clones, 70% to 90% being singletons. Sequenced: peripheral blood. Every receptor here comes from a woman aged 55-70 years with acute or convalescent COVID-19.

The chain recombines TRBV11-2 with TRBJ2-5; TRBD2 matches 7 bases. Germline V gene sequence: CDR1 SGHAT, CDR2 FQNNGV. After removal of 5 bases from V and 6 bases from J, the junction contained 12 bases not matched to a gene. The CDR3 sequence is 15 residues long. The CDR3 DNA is TGTGCCAGCAGCGCGACCCACCGGGGGGTGAAGACCCAGTACTTC. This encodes CASSATHRGVKTQYF.

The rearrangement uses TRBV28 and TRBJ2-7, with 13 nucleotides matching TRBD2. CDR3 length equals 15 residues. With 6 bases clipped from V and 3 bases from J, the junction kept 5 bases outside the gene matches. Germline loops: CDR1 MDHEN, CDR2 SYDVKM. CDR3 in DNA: TGTGCCAGCAGGGCGACTAGCGGGAGGTACTACGAGCAGTACTTC. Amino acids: CASRATSGRYYEQYF.

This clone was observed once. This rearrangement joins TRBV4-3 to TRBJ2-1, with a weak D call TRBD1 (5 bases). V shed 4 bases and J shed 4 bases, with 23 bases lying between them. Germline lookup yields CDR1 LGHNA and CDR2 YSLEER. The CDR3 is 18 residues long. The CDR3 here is CASSRGRQGSLAYNEQFF. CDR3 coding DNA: TGCGCCAGCAGCCGAGGTCGCCAGGGCTCGCTGGCATACAATGAGCAGTTCTTC.

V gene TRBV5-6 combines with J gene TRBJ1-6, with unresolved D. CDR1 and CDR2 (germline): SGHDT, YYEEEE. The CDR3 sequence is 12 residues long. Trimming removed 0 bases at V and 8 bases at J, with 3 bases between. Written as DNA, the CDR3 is TGTGCCAGCAGCTTGGGAGATTCACCCCTCCACTTT. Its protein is CASSLGDSPLHF.

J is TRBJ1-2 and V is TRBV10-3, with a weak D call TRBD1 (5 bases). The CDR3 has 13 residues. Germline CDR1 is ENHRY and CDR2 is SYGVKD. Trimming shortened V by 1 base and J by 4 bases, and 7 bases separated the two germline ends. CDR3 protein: CAISEWGGYGYTF. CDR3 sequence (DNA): TGTGCCATCAGTGAGTGGGGGGGCTATGGCTACACCTTC.

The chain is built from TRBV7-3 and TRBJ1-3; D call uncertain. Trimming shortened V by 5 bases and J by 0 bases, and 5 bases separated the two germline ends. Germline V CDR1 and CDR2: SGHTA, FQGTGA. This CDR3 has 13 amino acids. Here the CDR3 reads CASSLSSGNTIYF. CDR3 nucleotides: TGTGCCAGCAGCCTATCCTCTGGAAACACCATATATTTT.

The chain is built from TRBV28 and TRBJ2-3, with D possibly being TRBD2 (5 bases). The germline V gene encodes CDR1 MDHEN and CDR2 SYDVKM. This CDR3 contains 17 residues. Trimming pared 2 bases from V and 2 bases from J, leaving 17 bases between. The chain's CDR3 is CASSLNLWTDTTDTQYF. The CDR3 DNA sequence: TGTGCCAGCAGTTTAAACTTATGGACTGATACCACAGATACGCAGTATTTT.

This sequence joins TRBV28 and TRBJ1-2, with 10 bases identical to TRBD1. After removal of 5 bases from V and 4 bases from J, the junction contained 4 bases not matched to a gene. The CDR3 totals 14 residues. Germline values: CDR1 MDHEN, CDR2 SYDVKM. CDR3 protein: CASSPGTGVYGYTF. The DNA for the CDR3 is TGTGCCAGCAGTCCCGGGACAGGGGTCTATGGCTACACCTTC.

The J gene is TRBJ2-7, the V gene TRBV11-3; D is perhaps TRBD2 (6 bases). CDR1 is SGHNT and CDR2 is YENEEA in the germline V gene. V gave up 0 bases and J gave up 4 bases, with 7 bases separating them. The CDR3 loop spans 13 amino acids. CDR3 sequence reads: CASSLDGGYEQYF. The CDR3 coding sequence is TGTGCCAGCAGCTTAGATGGAGGGTACGAGCAGTACTTC.

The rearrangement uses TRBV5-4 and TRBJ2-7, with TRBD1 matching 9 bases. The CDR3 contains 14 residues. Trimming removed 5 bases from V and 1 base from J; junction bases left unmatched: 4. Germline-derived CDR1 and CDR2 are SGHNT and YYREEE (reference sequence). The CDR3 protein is CASRSDRGSYEQYF. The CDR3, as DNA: TGTGCCAGCAGGTCTGACAGGGGGTCCTACGAGCAGTACTTC.

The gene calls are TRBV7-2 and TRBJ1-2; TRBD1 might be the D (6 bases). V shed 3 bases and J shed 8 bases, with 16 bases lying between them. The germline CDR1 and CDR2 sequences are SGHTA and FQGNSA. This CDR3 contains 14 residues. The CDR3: CASSLGADSSGYTF. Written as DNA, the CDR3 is TGTGCCAGCAGCTTGGGGGCCGACAGTAGCGGCTACACCTTC.

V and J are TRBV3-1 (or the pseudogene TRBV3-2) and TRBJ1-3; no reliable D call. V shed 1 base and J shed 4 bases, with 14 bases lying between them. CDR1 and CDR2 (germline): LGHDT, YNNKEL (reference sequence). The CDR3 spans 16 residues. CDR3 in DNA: TGTGCCAGCAGCCAAGGTTTACCTGAGCGCGGAAACACCATATATTTT. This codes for CASSQGLPERGNTIYF.

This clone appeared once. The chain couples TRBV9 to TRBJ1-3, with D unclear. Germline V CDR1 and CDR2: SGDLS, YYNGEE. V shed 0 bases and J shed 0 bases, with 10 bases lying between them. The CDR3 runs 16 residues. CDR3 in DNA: TGTGCCAGCAGCGTAGCGGCGGGCCTCTCTGGAAACACCATATATTTT. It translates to CASSVAAGLSGNTIYF. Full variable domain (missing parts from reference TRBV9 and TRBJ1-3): DSGVTQTPKHLITATGQRVTLRCSPRSGDLSVYWYQQSLDQGLQFLIQYYNGEERAKGNILERFSAQQFPDLHSELNLSSLELGDSALYFCASSVAAGLSGNTIYFGEGSWLTVV.

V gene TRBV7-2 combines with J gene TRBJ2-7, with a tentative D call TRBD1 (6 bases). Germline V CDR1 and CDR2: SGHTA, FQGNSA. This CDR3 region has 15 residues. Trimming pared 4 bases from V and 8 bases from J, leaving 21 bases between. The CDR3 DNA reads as TGTGCCAGCAGCTCATACAGGGCTCCGGTTGCGCAGCAGTACTTC. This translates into CASSSYRAPVAQQYF.

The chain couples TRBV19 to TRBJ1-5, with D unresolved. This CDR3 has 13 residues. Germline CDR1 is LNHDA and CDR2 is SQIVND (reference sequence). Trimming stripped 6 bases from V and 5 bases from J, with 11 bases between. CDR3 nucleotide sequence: TGTGCCAGTAGCCTCGACACTGATCAGCCCCAGCATTTT. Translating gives CASSLDTDQPQHF.

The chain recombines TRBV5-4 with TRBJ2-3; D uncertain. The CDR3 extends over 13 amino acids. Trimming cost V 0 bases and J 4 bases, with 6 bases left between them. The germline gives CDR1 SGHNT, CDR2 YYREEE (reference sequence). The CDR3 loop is CASSLDAADTQYF. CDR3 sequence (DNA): TGTGCCAGCAGCTTGGACGCGGCAGATACGCAGTATTTT.

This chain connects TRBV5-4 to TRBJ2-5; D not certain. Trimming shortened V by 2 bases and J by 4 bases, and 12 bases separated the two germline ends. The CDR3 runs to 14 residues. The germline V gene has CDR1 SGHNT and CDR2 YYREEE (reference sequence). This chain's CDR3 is CASSFQAERETQYF. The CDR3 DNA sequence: TGTGCCAGCAGCTTTCAGGCAGAGAGAGAGACCCAGTACTTC.

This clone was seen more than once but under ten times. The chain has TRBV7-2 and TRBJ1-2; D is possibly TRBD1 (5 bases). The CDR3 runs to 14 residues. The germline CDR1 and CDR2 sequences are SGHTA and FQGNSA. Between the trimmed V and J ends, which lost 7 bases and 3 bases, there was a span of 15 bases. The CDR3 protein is CASIPGRLDYGYTF. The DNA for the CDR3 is TGTGCCAGCATTCCAGGGAGGTTGGACTATGGCTACACCTTC.

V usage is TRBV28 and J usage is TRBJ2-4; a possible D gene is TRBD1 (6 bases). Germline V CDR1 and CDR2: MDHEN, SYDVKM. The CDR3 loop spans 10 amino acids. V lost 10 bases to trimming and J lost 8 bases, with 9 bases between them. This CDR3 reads CATRGDIQYF. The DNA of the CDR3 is TGTGCCACCAGGGGAGACATTCAGTACTTC.

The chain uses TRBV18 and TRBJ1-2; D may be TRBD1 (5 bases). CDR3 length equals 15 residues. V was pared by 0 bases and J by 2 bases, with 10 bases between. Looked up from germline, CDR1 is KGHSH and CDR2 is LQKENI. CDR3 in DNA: TGTGCCAGCTCACCACCCCAGACAGCCAACTATGGCTACACCTTC. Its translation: CASSPPQTANYGYTF. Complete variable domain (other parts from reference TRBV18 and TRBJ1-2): NAGVMQNPRHLVRRRGQEARLRCSPMKGHSHVYWYRQLPEEGLKFMVYLQKENIIDESGMPKERFSAEFPKEGPSILRIQQVVRGDSAAYFCASSPPQTANYGYTFGSGTRLTVV.

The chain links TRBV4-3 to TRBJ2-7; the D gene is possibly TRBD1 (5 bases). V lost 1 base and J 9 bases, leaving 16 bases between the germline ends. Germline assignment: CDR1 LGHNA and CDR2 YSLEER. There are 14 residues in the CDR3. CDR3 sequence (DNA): TGCGCCAGCAGCCAAGTCTCACAGGCGGCCCGGCAGTACTTC. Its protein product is CASSQVSQAARQYF.

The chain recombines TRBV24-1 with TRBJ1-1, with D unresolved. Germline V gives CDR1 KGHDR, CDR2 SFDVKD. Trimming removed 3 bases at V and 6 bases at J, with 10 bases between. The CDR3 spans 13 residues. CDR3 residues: CATSDPGFPEAFF. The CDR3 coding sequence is TGTGCCACCAGTGATCCCGGGTTTCCTGAAGCTTTCTTT.

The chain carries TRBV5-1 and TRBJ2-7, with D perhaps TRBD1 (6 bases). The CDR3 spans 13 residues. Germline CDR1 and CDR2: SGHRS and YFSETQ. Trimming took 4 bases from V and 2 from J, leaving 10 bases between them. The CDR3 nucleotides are TGCGCCAGCAGCGAACAGGGCACCTACGAGCAGTACTTC. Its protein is CASSEQGTYEQYF.

CDR3 DNA sequence: TGTGCCAGCAGCCCGATTGTCCAGGGTAGAAATCAGCCCCAGCATTTT. This codes for CASSPIVQGRNQPQHF. The rearrangement uses TRBV7-9 and TRBJ1-5; maybe TRBD1 (5 bases). This CDR3 contains 16 residues. CDR1 SEHNR and CDR2 FQNEAQ come from the germline V gene (reference sequence). Trimming left V 5 bases short and J 4 bases short, with 18 bases between.

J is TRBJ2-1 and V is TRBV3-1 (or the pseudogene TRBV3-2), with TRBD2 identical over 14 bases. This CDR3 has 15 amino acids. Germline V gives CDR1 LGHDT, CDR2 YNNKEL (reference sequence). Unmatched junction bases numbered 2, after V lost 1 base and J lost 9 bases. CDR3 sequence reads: CASSQGTSGRLEQFF. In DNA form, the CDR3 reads TGTGCCAGCAGCCAAGGGACTAGCGGGAGGCTTGAGCAGTTCTTC.

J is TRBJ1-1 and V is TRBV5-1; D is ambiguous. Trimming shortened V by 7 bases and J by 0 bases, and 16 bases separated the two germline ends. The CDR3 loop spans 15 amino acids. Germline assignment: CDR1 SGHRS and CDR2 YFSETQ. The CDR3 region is CASRRLEVMNTEAFF. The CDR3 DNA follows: TGCGCCAGCCGGCGGTTGGAGGTTATGAACACTGAAGCTTTCTTT.

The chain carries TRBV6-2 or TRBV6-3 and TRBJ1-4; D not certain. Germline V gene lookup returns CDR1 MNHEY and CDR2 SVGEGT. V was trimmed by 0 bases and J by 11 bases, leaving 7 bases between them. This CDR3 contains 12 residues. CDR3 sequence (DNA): TGTGCCAGCAGTTACTCCGGCGGGAAACTGTTTTTT. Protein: CASSYSGGKLFF.

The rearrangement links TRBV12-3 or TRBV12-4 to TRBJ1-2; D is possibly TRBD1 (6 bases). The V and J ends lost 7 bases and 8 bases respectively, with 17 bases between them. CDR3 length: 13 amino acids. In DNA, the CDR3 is TGTGCCAGCACCGAACCGGGGACATTCGGCTACACCTTC. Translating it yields CASTEPGTFGYTF.

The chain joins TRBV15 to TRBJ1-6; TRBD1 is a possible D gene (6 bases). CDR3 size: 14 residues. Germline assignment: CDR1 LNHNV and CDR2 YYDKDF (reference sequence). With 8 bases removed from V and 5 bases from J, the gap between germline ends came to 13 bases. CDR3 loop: CATSRNRDNSPLHF. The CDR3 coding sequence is TGTGCCACCTCTAGGAACAGGGATAATTCACCCCTCCACTTT.